The sequence of this T cell receptor beta chain was determined in a study of regulatory T cells in long-lasting Graves disease. Study-wide points: TRBV28 was favored in persistent disease, as were TRBJ1-2 and TRBJ2-5.

Germline V gives CDR1 ENHRY, CDR2 SYGVKD. The V end lost 3 bases, the J end lost 0 bases, and 12 bases lay between the germline ends. The CDR3 is 16 amino acids. Sequencing libraries for TCR beta were prepared with iRepertoire HTBI primers and Arm-PCR of CDR3 regions. TCRdb reprocessed the multiplex PCR reads with MiXCR, giving one entry per CDR3 protein. There are roughly 520,000 distinct CDR3 sequences in the sample; approximately 12% occur only once, and over 7% lies in the top ten. This clonotype was observed many times. Its antigen is unidentified. As to time point: newly diagnosed GD, antithyroid drugs for less than 3 months. RNA extracted from PBMCs served as the sequencing template. Separately, the same data were catalogued under a study of T cells in Graves' hyperthyroidism and ophthalmopathy.

The specimen comprised peripheral blood mononuclear cells (PBMCs), sampled at new diagnosis, from a patient treated with antithyroid drugs. This sequence was found in a woman in her thirties with Graves disease. V is TRBV10-3 and J is TRBJ2-1; weak D call: TRBD2 (5 bases). The CDR3 spells CAISEVLADSYNEQFF. For the CDR3, the DNA is TGTGCCATCAGTGAAGTCCTAGCTGACTCCTACAATGAGCAGTTCTTC.